Listed below are T cell receptor beta chains from one sample, sequenced in a study of OX40 agonist ivuxolimab in advanced cancers. Only in-frame clones appear in the TCRdb table, and some are missing; sequencing was by immunoSEQ multiplex PCR. The table records about 120,000 clones, approximately 92% of them present only once. The sample consisted of CD4+ or CD8+ T cells sorted from blood, taken in a trial of the OX40 agonist ivuxolimab. The receptor source for this set is an adult with an advanced solid tumor such as melanoma, head and neck, liver or kidney cancer. CDR3s leave out the opening cysteine and the closing phenylalanine or tryptophan.

v_gene	j_gene	CDR3aa
TRBV29-1	TRBJ2-3	SVARGRTDTQY
TRBV6-4	TRBJ2-3	ASSHLGTDTQY
TRBV1	TRBJ2-3	TPLEQGNDTQY
TRBV20-1	TRBJ2-1	SAREGREQF
TRBV7-3	TRBJ2-4	ASSATQGQVNIQY
TRBV5-1	TRBJ2-3	ASSLADTQY
TRBV19	TRBJ2-3	GTSGARTDTQY
TRBV13	TRBJ2-2	ASTEQGRNTGELF
TRBV7-8	TRBJ2-7	ASSFGIYGYEQY
TRBV30	TRBJ1-6	AWSVVGIYYNSPLH
TRBV6-1	TRBJ1-5	ASRVDSNQPQH
TRBV18	TRBJ2-5	ASSPPGGRGQETQY
TRBV28	TRBJ2-5	ASSLSSGQETQY
TRBV5-1	TRBJ2-6	ASTYTGAQGANVLT
TRBV19	TRBJ2-1	ASSTDRGFVNEQF
TRBV7-2	TRBJ1-2	ASSLGTYGYT
TRBV28	TRBJ1-1	ASWLMNTEAF
TRBV18	TRBJ1-5	ASSPGDRAYNQPQH
TRBV7-2	TRBJ1-6	ASSLGSYNSPLH
TRBV19	TRBJ1-1	ASSMYSTQNTEAF
TRBV18	TRBJ1-6	ASSSQEGGYNSPLH
TRBV5-1	TRBJ2-2	ASSSGQGLNTGELF
TRBV4-3	TRBJ1-5	ASSPRGSNQPQH
TRBV9	TRBJ2-7	ASSERGGEQY
TRBV7-2	TRBJ2-7	ASSLGVGGTYEQY
TRBV4-1	TRBJ2-1	ASSPADGSSYNEQF
TRBV4-3	TRBJ1-1	ASSQGGNLNTEAF
TRBV5-4	TRBJ2-7	ASSSTGTGNYEQY
TRBV10-3	TRBJ1-5	AIWDPVDRRNQPQH
TRBV2	TRBJ2-3	ASLRGRRGTDTQY
TRBV28	TRBJ1-2	ASSLGSLYGYT
TRBV10-2	TRBJ2-1	ASRGTSGGYNEQF
TRBV11-3	TRBJ2-1	ASSPQQGAIMNEQF
TRBV18	TRBJ2-7	ASSPPGLAGTYEQY
TRBV6-5	TRBJ2-7	ASSRDSALGQY
TRBV7-9	TRBJ2-7	ASSSTQGAGEQY
TRBV6-1	TRBJ1-5	ASSEFTAFNQPQH
TRBV19	TRBJ2-1	ASRSPGQLYNEQF
TRBV30	TRBJ2-7	ASITPGQGTNEQY
TRBV4-3	TRBJ2-3	ASSGGLRDYTPDTQY
TRBV7-9	TRBJ1-1	ASSPGQTMNTEAF